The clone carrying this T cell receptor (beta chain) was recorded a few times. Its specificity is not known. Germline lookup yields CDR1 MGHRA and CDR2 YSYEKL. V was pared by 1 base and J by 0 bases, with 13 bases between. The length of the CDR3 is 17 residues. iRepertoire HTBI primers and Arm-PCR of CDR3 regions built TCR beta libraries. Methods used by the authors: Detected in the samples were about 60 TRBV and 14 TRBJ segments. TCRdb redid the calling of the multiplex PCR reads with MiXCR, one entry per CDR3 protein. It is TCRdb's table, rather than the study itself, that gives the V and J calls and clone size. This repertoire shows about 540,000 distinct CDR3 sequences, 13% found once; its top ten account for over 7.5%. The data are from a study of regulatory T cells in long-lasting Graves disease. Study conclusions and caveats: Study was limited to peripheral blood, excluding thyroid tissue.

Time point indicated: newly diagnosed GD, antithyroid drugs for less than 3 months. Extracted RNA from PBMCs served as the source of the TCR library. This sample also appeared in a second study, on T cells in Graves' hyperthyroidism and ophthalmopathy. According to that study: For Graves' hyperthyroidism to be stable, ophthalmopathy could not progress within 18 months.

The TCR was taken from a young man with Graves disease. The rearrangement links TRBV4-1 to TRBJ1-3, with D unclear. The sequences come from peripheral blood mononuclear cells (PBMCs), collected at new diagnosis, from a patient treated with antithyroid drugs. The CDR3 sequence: CASSQGWTGSSGNTIYF. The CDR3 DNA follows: TGCGCCAGCAGCCAAGGATGGACGGGGAGCTCTGGAAACACCATATATTTT.